A selection of T cell receptor beta chains follows, all from one sample in a study of identical twins. TCRdb re-analysed the 5' RACE reads in MiXCR, keeping a single row per CDR3 protein. The sample consists of approximately 630,000 distinct CDR3 sequences, 7.1% of them appearing once. This same sample was also taken into another study, of yellow fever vaccine responses in identical twins.

The specimen was PBMCs. Receptor source: a woman between 18 and 29 years old in good health. CDR3s include the opening cysteine and the closing phenylalanine or tryptophan. D genes are given only for firm matches. Clone size is shown for a subset of rows, as once, few, many or a class of expanded clone.

CASTLAGGRRLTDTQYF	TGTGCCAGCACGCTAGCGGGGGGCAGACGTCTCACAGATACGCAGTATTTT	TRBD2	TRBV6-1	TRBJ2-3	few
CASSESLGGTLHF	TGCGCCAGCAGTGAGTCTCTGGGCGGGACCCTCCACTTT	NA	TRBV10-1	TRBJ1-6	NA
CASSHHLANTGELFF	TGCGCCAGCAGTCACCACCTAGCAAACACCGGGGAGCTGTTTTTT	NA	TRBV4-1	TRBJ2-2	NA
CSTPRGTYNEQFF	TGCAGCACCCCAAGGGGCACCTACAATGAGCAGTTCTTC	NA	TRBV29-1	TRBJ2-1	many
CASSQDGGGEAFF	TGCGCCAGCAGCCAAGATGGGGGAGGTGAAGCTTTCTTT	NA	TRBV4-1	TRBJ1-1	NA
CASSQQDLFSYNEQFF	TGCGCCAGCAGCCAGCAGGACCTGTTCTCCTACAATGAGCAGTTCTTC	NA	TRBV4-1	TRBJ2-1	many
CASSSRQGSSYNEQFF	TGTGCCAGCAGCAGCAGACAGGGAAGCTCCTACAATGAGCAGTTCTTC	TRBD1	TRBV7-9	TRBJ2-1	many
CASSQVSTVSNEKLFF	TGCGCCAGCAGCCAAGTTAGTACAGTTTCTAATGAAAAACTGTTTTTT	NA	TRBV4-1	TRBJ1-4	NA
CASRPLAGGPYNEQFF	TGTGCCAGCAGACCGTTAGCGGGGGGGCCATACAATGAGCAGTTCTTC	TRBD2	TRBV2	TRBJ2-1	NA
CASSAADRGENEQYF	TGTGCCAGCAGTGCGGCCGACAGGGGAGAGAACGAGCAGTACTTC	TRBD1	TRBV12-3/TRBV12-4	TRBJ2-7	few
CASSPSGRTQSEKLFF	TGTGCCAGCAGCCCCTCGGGTAGGACACAGAGCGAAAAACTGTTTTTT	NA	TRBV9	TRBJ1-4	few
CASSLEWAGSTDTQYF	TGCGCCAGCAGCTTGGAATGGGCCGGTAGCACAGATACGCAGTATTTT	NA	TRBV5-1	TRBJ2-3	NA
CASSLRQVGSSGANVLTF	TGTGCCAGCAGCTTGAGGCAGGTGGGGAGCTCTGGGGCCAACGTCCTGACTTTC	NA	TRBV5-5	TRBJ2-6	NA
CASSLANSYEQYF	TGTGCCAGCAGTTTGGCCAACTCCTACGAGCAGTACTTC	NA	TRBV12-3/TRBV12-4	TRBJ2-7	many
CASSLAIYRPGEPYNEQFF	TGTGCCAGCAGTTTAGCAATATATCGGCCGGGAGAGCCCTACAATGAGCAGTTCTTC	NA	TRBV12-3/TRBV12-4	TRBJ2-1	many
CASSTSPTVGEQFF	TGTGCCAGCAGTACCTCTCCCACTGTGGGTGAGCAGTTCTTC	NA	TRBV27	TRBJ2-1	few
CASSKEDYRVYEQYF	TGTGCCAGCAGCAAAGAGGACTACAGAGTCTACGAGCAGTACTTC	NA	TRBV21-1	TRBJ2-7	few
CASSQEEGREKLFF	TGCGCCAGCAGCCAAGAAGAGGGCAGGGAAAAACTGTTTTTT	NA	TRBV4-1	TRBJ1-4	few
CASSEAPQGVRRETQYF	TGTGCCAGCAGTGAAGCCCCGCAGGGGGTTAGGAGAGAGACCCAGTACTTC	TRBD1	TRBV6-1	TRBJ2-5	few
CASSLEGWGSYGYTF	TGTGCCAGCAGTTTAGAAGGATGGGGCAGCTATGGCTACACCTTC	NA	TRBV12-3/TRBV12-4	TRBJ1-2	many
CASSVDRLAGANEQFF	TGTGCCAGCAGTGTAGACCGACTAGCGGGGGCCAATGAGCAGTTCTTC	TRBD2	TRBV12-3/TRBV12-4	TRBJ2-1	NA
CATSRDLGVETQYF	TGTGCCACCAGCAGAGATCTGGGGGTAGAGACCCAGTACTTC	NA	TRBV15	TRBJ2-5	few
CAISDRSGTIETQYF	TGTGCCATCAGTGATCGGAGCGGGACCATTGAGACCCAGTACTTC	TRBD2	TRBV10-3	TRBJ2-5	few
CASSSLYITDTQYF	TGTGCCAGCAGCTCCCTATACATCACAGATACGCAGTATTTT	NA	TRBV27	TRBJ2-3	NA
CASSESAADRGSEQFF	TGCGCCAGCAGTGAGTCGGCTGCGGACAGGGGGAGTGAGCAGTTCTTC	TRBD1	TRBV10-2	TRBJ2-1	NA
CATSRERATLTDTQYF	TGTGCCACCAGCAGAGAACGAGCGACCCTCACAGATACGCAGTATTTT	NA	TRBV15	TRBJ2-3	many
CASSQKRTGEPYEQYF	TGCGCCAGCAGCCAAAAACGTACAGGGGAACCCTACGAGCAGTACTTC	TRBD1	TRBV5-1	TRBJ2-7	few
CASSTSQGAIRSPLHF	TGTGCCAGCAGTACCTCTCAGGGGGCGATTAGATCACCCCTCCACTTT	TRBD1	TRBV12-3/TRBV12-4	TRBJ1-6	NA
CASSREGVGETQYF	TGTGCCAGCAGCCGGGAAGGGGTTGGGGAGACCCAGTACTTC	NA	TRBV4-2	TRBJ2-5	many
CSAPSWGQSSYNEQFF	TGCAGTGCTCCTTCCTGGGGGCAGAGCTCCTACAATGAGCAGTTCTTC	NA	TRBV20-1	TRBJ2-1	NA
CATSVSWGYSEQFF	TGTGCCACCAGTGTAAGTTGGGGCTACAGTGAGCAGTTCTTC	NA	TRBV24-1	TRBJ2-1	NA
CASSEDWQSFSNQPQHF	TGTGCCAGCAGTGAAGATTGGCAGTCCTTTAGCAATCAGCCCCAGCATTTT	NA	TRBV6-1	TRBJ1-5	few